A selection of T cell receptor beta chains follows, all from one sample in a study of blood T cell repertoires in COVID-19. Clones were read by immunoSEQ multiplex PCR, and TCRdb kept only the in-frame ones, dropping some. Of more than 40,000 clones listed, about 86% are singletons. The sample consisted of peripheral blood. The receptors were sampled from a woman aged 80 or older with acute or convalescent COVID-19. The CDR3 runs from the conserved cysteine through the conserved F or W. D genes are given only for firm matches. Clone size is stated in some rows and not others, as once, few, many or a class when expanded.

clone_size: once
v_call: TRBV5-1
d_call: TRBD2
j_call: TRBJ2-2
cdr3_nt: TGCGCCAGCAGCTTGGTTGCGGGGGGGAACACCGGGGAGCTGTTTTTT
cdr3_aa: CASSLVAGGNTGELFF

clone_size: NA
v_call: TRBV15
d_call: TRBD1
j_call: TRBJ1-5
cdr3_nt: TGTGCCACCAGCAGGGGGACAGGGATGGCCAATCAGCCCCAGCATTTT
cdr3_aa: CATSRGTGMANQPQHF

clone_size: NA
v_call: TRBV19
d_call: NA
j_call: TRBJ1-3
cdr3_nt: TGTGCCAGTAGTCCCCGGAGCTCTGGAAACACCATATATTTT
cdr3_aa: CASSPRSSGNTIYF

clone_size: NA
v_call: TRBV10-3
d_call: NA
j_call: TRBJ1-3
cdr3_nt: TGTGCCATCAGTGAGTCGCGGAGCTCTGGAAACACCATATATTTT
cdr3_aa: CAISESRSSGNTIYF

clone_size: NA
v_call: TRBV7-2
d_call: NA
j_call: TRBJ2-3
cdr3_nt: TGTGCCAGCAGCTTAAACAGTGGCACAGATACGCAGTATTTT
cdr3_aa: CASSLNSGTDTQYF

clone_size: NA
v_call: TRBV9
d_call: NA
j_call: TRBJ1-2
cdr3_nt: TGTGCCAGCAGCGTAGGAGGCAGACAGTTTAACTATGGCTACACCTTC
cdr3_aa: CASSVGGRQFNYGYTF

clone_size: NA
v_call: TRBV5-1
d_call: NA
j_call: TRBJ2-1
cdr3_nt: TGCGCCAGCAGCTTGGCCGACAATGAGCAGTTCTTC
cdr3_aa: CASSLADNEQFF

clone_size: NA
v_call: TRBV18
d_call: TRBD1
j_call: TRBJ1-2
cdr3_nt: TGTGCCAGCTCACCAGGTGACAGGGCCTATGGCTACACCTTC
cdr3_aa: CASSPGDRAYGYTF

clone_size: NA
v_call: TRBV3-1/TRBV3-2
d_call: TRBD1
j_call: TRBJ2-7
cdr3_nt: TGTGCCAGCAGCCAAGCGCGGGACAGGCTATACGAGCAGTACTTC
cdr3_aa: CASSQARDRLYEQYF

clone_size: NA
v_call: TRBV3-1/TRBV3-2
d_call: NA
j_call: TRBJ1-3
cdr3_nt: TGTGCCAGCAGCCAACGGGGAGCTGCTGGAAACACCATATATTTT
cdr3_aa: CASSQRGAAGNTIYF

clone_size: NA
v_call: TRBV3-1/TRBV3-2
d_call: NA
j_call: TRBJ2-7
cdr3_nt: TGTGCCAGCAGCCAAGTGGGGAGCTCCTACGAGCAGTACTTC
cdr3_aa: CASSQVGSSYEQYF

clone_size: NA
v_call: TRBV6-2/TRBV6-3
d_call: NA
j_call: TRBJ1-3
cdr3_nt: TGTGCCAGCAGCCCTCGACAGCTTTTCTCTGGAAACACCATATATTTT
cdr3_aa: CASSPRQLFSGNTIYF

clone_size: NA
v_call: TRBV5-6
d_call: TRBD1
j_call: TRBJ1-2
cdr3_nt: TGTGCCAGCAGCCAGCAGACAGGGGCTCGGGGCTACACCTTC
cdr3_aa: CASSQQTGARGYTF

clone_size: NA
v_call: TRBV5-4
d_call: TRBD2
j_call: TRBJ2-1
cdr3_nt: TGTGCCAGCAGCTTGTATATAGCGGGGGGTGAGCAGTTCTTC
cdr3_aa: CASSLYIAGGEQFF

clone_size: NA
v_call: TRBV18
d_call: NA
j_call: TRBJ2-1
cdr3_nt: TGTGCCAGCTCGCAGGATTCTGGGAATGAGCAGTTCTTC
cdr3_aa: CASSQDSGNEQFF

clone_size: NA
v_call: TRBV7-9
d_call: NA
j_call: TRBJ1-5
cdr3_nt: TGTGCCAGCAGCCCCGGCAGGAGCAATCAGCCCCAGCATTTT
cdr3_aa: CASSPGRSNQPQHF

clone_size: NA
v_call: TRBV6-5
d_call: TRBD1
j_call: TRBJ2-1
cdr3_nt: TGTGCCAGCAGGAAACTAGGGGGCAAGGAGCAGTTCTTC
cdr3_aa: CASRKLGGKEQFF

clone_size: NA
v_call: TRBV11-2
d_call: NA
j_call: TRBJ2-2
cdr3_nt: TGTGCCAGCAGCCCGTTTCTTGCCACAGGGAACACCGGGGAGCTGTTTTTT
cdr3_aa: CASSPFLATGNTGELFF

clone_size: NA
v_call: TRBV14
d_call: NA
j_call: TRBJ1-1
cdr3_nt: TGTGCCAGCAGCGGAGGGATAGGAAGGAACACTGAAGCTTTCTTT
cdr3_aa: CASSGGIGRNTEAFF

clone_size: NA
v_call: TRBV24-1
d_call: TRBD1
j_call: TRBJ1-5
cdr3_nt: TGTGCCACCAGGGACAGGGGGCATCAGCCCCAGCATTTT
cdr3_aa: CATRDRGHQPQHF

clone_size: NA
v_call: TRBV5-1
d_call: TRBD1
j_call: TRBJ2-3
cdr3_nt: TGCGCCAGCAGCTTGGCTCGACAGGGACAGATCGTCACAGATACGCAGTATTTT
cdr3_aa: CASSLARQGQIVTDTQYF

clone_size: NA
v_call: TRBV5-1
d_call: TRBD2
j_call: TRBJ2-1
cdr3_nt: TGCGCCAGCAGCTTGGAGGGAGGGAGGAATGAGCAGTTCTTC
cdr3_aa: CASSLEGGRNEQFF

clone_size: few
v_call: TRBV5-6
d_call: NA
j_call: TRBJ1-1
cdr3_nt: TGTGCCAGCAGCGCAGGGAGGGAAGCTTTCTTT
cdr3_aa: CASSAGREAFF

clone_size: NA
v_call: TRBV5-8
d_call: TRBD1
j_call: TRBJ1-5
cdr3_nt: TGTGCCAGCAGCACCGGGACAGGCTACAATCAGCCCCAGCATTTT
cdr3_aa: CASSTGTGYNQPQHF

clone_size: NA
v_call: TRBV2
d_call: NA
j_call: TRBJ2-3
cdr3_nt: TGTGCCAGCAGTTGGACTCCGGGCACAGATACGCAGTATTTT
cdr3_aa: CASSWTPGTDTQYF

clone_size: once
v_call: TRBV7-9
d_call: NA
j_call: TRBJ1-6
cdr3_nt: TGTGCCAGCAGCTTGTCAGGAACCTATAATTCACCCCTCCACTTT
cdr3_aa: CASSLSGTYNSPLHF

clone_size: NA
v_call: TRBV10-3
d_call: TRBD1
j_call: TRBJ2-7
cdr3_nt: TGTGCCATCAGCAGGACAGGGAACGAGCAGTACTTC
cdr3_aa: CAISRTGNEQYF

clone_size: NA
v_call: TRBV19
d_call: TRBD1
j_call: TRBJ2-7
cdr3_nt: TGTGCCAGTAGTGAAGGGACAGGGGTATCCTACGAGCAGTACTTC
cdr3_aa: CASSEGTGVSYEQYF

clone_size: NA
v_call: TRBV5-6
d_call: NA
j_call: TRBJ1-5
cdr3_nt: TGTGCCAGCAGCTTGGGGGCAGACAATCAGCCCCAGCATTTT
cdr3_aa: CASSLGADNQPQHF

clone_size: once
v_call: TRBV6-1
d_call: NA
j_call: TRBJ2-7
cdr3_nt: TGTGCCAGCAGTGAAAACAGGCTTTCCTACGAGCAGTACTTC
cdr3_aa: CASSENRLSYEQYF

clone_size: NA
v_call: TRBV30
d_call: TRBD1
j_call: TRBJ1-1
cdr3_nt: TGTGCCTGGCTGGGACAGGGGAACACTGAAGCTTTCTTT
cdr3_aa: CAWLGQGNTEAFF

clone_size: few
v_call: TRBV5-3
d_call: NA
j_call: TRBJ1-4
cdr3_nt: TGTGCCAGAAGCTTGGCGGCAGCCCACCAAAGGGAGTTTAAGGTGAATGAAAAACTGTTTTTT
cdr3_aa: CARSLAAAHQREFKVNEKLFF

clone_size: NA
v_call: TRBV3-1/TRBV3-2
d_call: NA
j_call: TRBJ2-2
cdr3_nt: TGTGCCAGCAGCGCCCTGGACATCCCCGGGGAGCTGTTTTTT
cdr3_aa: CASSALDIPGELFF

clone_size: NA
v_call: TRBV6-2/TRBV6-3
d_call: NA
j_call: TRBJ1-5
cdr3_nt: TGTGCCAGCAGTTATGGCAATGGCAATCAGCCCCAGCATTTT
cdr3_aa: CASSYGNGNQPQHF

clone_size: once
v_call: TRBV2
d_call: NA
j_call: TRBJ2-6
cdr3_nt: TGTGCCAGCAGTGAAGCTGGCATCTCTGGGGCCAACGTCCTGACTTTC
cdr3_aa: CASSEAGISGANVLTF

clone_size: NA
v_call: TRBV5-1
d_call: TRBD1
j_call: TRBJ1-6
cdr3_nt: TGCGCCAGCAGCCCCCGGACAGGGAATTCACCCCTCCACTTT
cdr3_aa: CASSPRTGNSPLHF

clone_size: NA
v_call: TRBV2
d_call: NA
j_call: TRBJ2-7
cdr3_nt: TGTGCCAGCAGAGAGCAGGGATGGGAGCAGTACTTC
cdr3_aa: CASREQGWEQYF

clone_size: NA
v_call: TRBV2
d_call: NA
j_call: TRBJ1-2
cdr3_nt: TGTGCCACTCGGGGAACAGGGAACTATGGCTACACCTTC
cdr3_aa: CATRGTGNYGYTF

clone_size: NA
v_call: TRBV9
d_call: TRBD2
j_call: TRBJ2-1
cdr3_nt: TGTGCCAGCAGCCCCACGGGACTAGCGTTTGGAAATGAGCAGTTCTTC
cdr3_aa: CASSPTGLAFGNEQFF

clone_size: NA
v_call: TRBV4-1
d_call: TRBD2
j_call: TRBJ2-5
cdr3_nt: TGCGCCAGCAGCCAAGAGAGAGCGGGGACTCAAGAGACCCAGTACTTC
cdr3_aa: CASSQERAGTQETQYF

clone_size: NA
v_call: TRBV30
d_call: TRBD1
j_call: TRBJ2-3
cdr3_nt: TGTGCCTGGAGACGTGTGGGGACAGGAGATACGCAGTATTTT
cdr3_aa: CAWRRVGTGDTQYF

clone_size: once
v_call: TRBV7-3
d_call: NA
j_call: TRBJ2-3
cdr3_nt: TGTGCCAGCAGCAAGCCCGGCACAGATACGCAGTATTTT
cdr3_aa: CASSKPGTDTQYF

clone_size: NA
v_call: TRBV5-1
d_call: NA
j_call: TRBJ1-2
cdr3_nt: TGCGCCAGCAGCTCGAACCCTTCCCTCGGGGACTATGGCTACACCTTC
cdr3_aa: CASSSNPSLGDYGYTF

clone_size: NA
v_call: TRBV12-3/TRBV12-4
d_call: NA
j_call: TRBJ1-2
cdr3_nt: TGTGCCAGCAAACGGGGGGCCAACTATGGCTACACCTTC
cdr3_aa: CASKRGANYGYTF

clone_size: NA
v_call: TRBV9
d_call: TRBD1
j_call: TRBJ2-2
cdr3_nt: TGTGCCAGCAACTGGGGACAGGGGTTAGGGACCGGGGAGCTGTTTTTT
cdr3_aa: CASNWGQGLGTGELFF

clone_size: NA
v_call: TRBV10-3
d_call: NA
j_call: TRBJ2-2
cdr3_nt: TGTGCCATCAGGGGGGGACAGTCCGGGGAGCTGTTTTTT
cdr3_aa: CAIRGGQSGELFF

clone_size: NA
v_call: TRBV3-1/TRBV3-2
d_call: NA
j_call: TRBJ1-1
cdr3_nt: TGTGCCAGCAGCCCCGGACTCCTCCACACTGAAGCTTTCTTT
cdr3_aa: CASSPGLLHTEAFF

clone_size: NA
v_call: TRBV6-6
d_call: TRBD1
j_call: TRBJ2-6
cdr3_nt: TGTGCCAGCAGTCCCCTGGCAGGGGGCAAATATGGGGCCAACGTCCTGACTTTC
cdr3_aa: CASSPLAGGKYGANVLTF

clone_size: few
v_call: TRBV5-5
d_call: TRBD1
j_call: TRBJ2-7
cdr3_nt: TGTGCCAGCAGCTTCGGGACAGGGGGCCTCACCTACGAGCAGTACTTC
cdr3_aa: CASSFGTGGLTYEQYF

clone_size: NA
v_call: TRBV9
d_call: TRBD1
j_call: TRBJ2-2
cdr3_nt: TGTGCCAGCAGCCCGGGGACAGCTTACACCGGGGAGCTGTTTTTT
cdr3_aa: CASSPGTAYTGELFF

clone_size: NA
v_call: TRBV3-1/TRBV3-2
d_call: NA
j_call: TRBJ2-7
cdr3_nt: TGTGCCAGCAGCCCGGGACTGACTGGTGTCGAGCAGTACTTC
cdr3_aa: CASSPGLTGVEQYF

clone_size: NA
v_call: TRBV11-2
d_call: NA
j_call: TRBJ2-3
cdr3_nt: TGTGCCAGCAGCCGGGGACTGATTAGCACAGATACGCAGTATTTT
cdr3_aa: CASSRGLISTDTQYF

clone_size: NA
v_call: TRBV4-2
d_call: TRBD2
j_call: TRBJ2-5
cdr3_nt: TGTGCCAGCAGCTTGTTTAGCGGGGGCCGATCTCAACAAGAGACCCAGTACTTC
cdr3_aa: CASSLFSGGRSQQETQYF

clone_size: NA
v_call: TRBV2
d_call: NA
j_call: TRBJ1-2
cdr3_nt: TGTGCCAGCAGCGGAAGGGGGATTAGTTATGGCTACACCTTC
cdr3_aa: CASSGRGISYGYTF

clone_size: NA
v_call: TRBV19
d_call: NA
j_call: TRBJ1-5
cdr3_nt: TGTGCCAGTAGTATAGAGGTTGAAGGGCGGAGGTATAGCAATCAGCCCCAGCATTTT
cdr3_aa: CASSIEVEGRRYSNQPQHF

clone_size: NA
v_call: TRBV3-1/TRBV3-2
d_call: NA
j_call: TRBJ2-7
cdr3_nt: TGTGCCAGCAGCCAGTCACTTTACGAGCAGTACTTC
cdr3_aa: CASSQSLYEQYF

clone_size: NA
v_call: TRBV12-3/TRBV12-4
d_call: NA
j_call: TRBJ1-6
cdr3_nt: TGTGCCAGCAGTCCCCAGAATTCACCCCTCCACTTT
cdr3_aa: CASSPQNSPLHF

clone_size: once
v_call: TRBV2
d_call: NA
j_call: TRBJ2-1
cdr3_nt: TGTGCCAGCAGTTTGGACACGAGCTCCTACAATGAGCAGTTCTTC
cdr3_aa: CASSLDTSSYNEQFF

clone_size: NA
v_call: TRBV3-1/TRBV3-2
d_call: TRBD1
j_call: TRBJ1-2
cdr3_nt: TGTGCCAGCAGCCAAGCAGGGGGAGGCTATGGCTACACCTTC
cdr3_aa: CASSQAGGGYGYTF

clone_size: NA
v_call: TRBV18
d_call: TRBD1
j_call: TRBJ1-4
cdr3_nt: TGTGCCAGCTCACCGGACAGGAGACCTGAAAAACTGTTTTTT
cdr3_aa: CASSPDRRPEKLFF